This T cell receptor (beta chain) was found in a study of shared clonotypes between healthy human individuals (dated by TCRdb to about 2020). Context from the whole study: A couple of women and a few men aged 18 to 49 years were included in the cohort. For each donor, CD4 naive and CD4 memory were each given three plates, CD8 naive was given two plates, and CD8 memory was given one plate. To estimate repertoire size and how much clonotype sharing occurs between individuals, the study deeply sequenced the blood TCR repertoires of 4 to 6 healthy adults. To increase sequencing depth and limit assay-specific biases, TCR repertoire library preparation and sequencing were carried out by different laboratories using diverse techniques. Per donor, leukapheresis produced somewhere between about 0.94 and 9 billion PBMCs. The study at large found these results: Sampling was restricted to blood, and TCR repertoires in tissue are likely to differ from TCR repertoires in blood. Incomplete sequencing was indicated by rarefaction of sorted-subset datasets, despite the large sequencing depth. Clonotypes shared by all four sorted-subset donors showed higher generation probabilities than non-shared clonotypes. Larger estimated clonotype richness was generally found for naive subsets than for memory subsets. Pairwise subsampling led to the expectation that sequencing depth would affect the degree of clonotype sharing among donors. When a few donors were compared, the shared fraction of clonotypes was about 5.2% for naive CD4, around 3.6% for naive CD8, 2% to 2.5% for memory CD4, and around 0.4% for memory CD8. Because the study included only a small number of donors, the genetic and exposure-history diversity represented was limited.

Using the deep immunoSEQ assay, multiplex PCR amplified TCR CDR3 regions from genomic DNA. Extracted genomic DNA from each cell subset was distributed evenly across all wells of several immunoSEQ 96-well plates, and each plate was treated as a replicate. For sorted subsets, each replicate PCR was loaded with around 220 ng genomic DNA, equivalent to about 30,000 T cell genomes. Purified libraries were quantified with a Qubit 3.0 fluorometer, sized on a Bioanalyzer 2100, and re-quantified with the KAPA Library Quantification kit. Every immunoSEQ 96-well plate was sequenced on a separate single-read 150-cycle Illumina NextSeq 550 flow cell. In the paper's pipeline: The immunoSEQ output contained only junctional sequences without quality scores, so filtering could not match that applied to full-length reads. Sequences were annotated with PyIR, a Python wrapper for IgBLAST v1.9, and V/J genes and CDR3 were assigned using IMGT germline references. Reads with weak V/J assignments (E-value above 1e-6), missing CDR3, stop codons, out-of-frame junctions, or ambiguous translated residues were removed. V3J clonotypes were defined as sequences sharing the same inferred V gene, J gene, and CDR3 amino acid sequence. To compute the percentage overlap between repertoires, the number of shared unique clonotypes was divided by the size of the smaller repertoire. Three approaches were used to assess repertoire richness: RTK rarefaction, the Chao1 estimator, and Recon v2.1 estimates of unobserved clonotypes. OLGA was used to compute generation probabilities for all TCRbeta clonotypes that the gDNA method yielded from a handful of donors. As stored in TCRdb, this immuneACCESS dataset retains in-frame rearrangements with V and J assigned. A fraction of the clones does not appear; measured against another copy, unresolved V genes explain less than half of the discrepancy, and the remainder lacks a known reason. Clone size and the V and J calls come from that table; the DNA yielded D and trimming. This sample gives a few million clones in total; 93% of them show up just once. Jointly, the top ten make up 1.5% to 2% of the sample.

On this clone itself: Which antigen it targets is not known. Per-base qualities were not stored, and no clone one base away is much larger.

CD8 naive samples were obtained by positive selection for CCR7 among CD45RO-negative cells, yielding a CD45RA+CCR7+ population from which TemRA cells were excluded. The donors were healthy, HIV-negative adults with no recently reported acute infections or vaccinations. Every donor was a Caucasian adult residing in Nashville, Tennessee, USA. Blood was collected by leukapheresis, and PBMCs were isolated by Ficoll-Histopaque density gradient centrifugation and then cryopreserved in liquid nitrogen vapor phase. Analytical flow cytometry was used to check the purity and quantity of each magnetically sorted T cell population. Genomic DNA was isolated from every sorted fraction and measured by UV absorbance on a Nanodrop 2000c. The CDR3 sequence holds 18 residues, the cysteine and phenylalanine included. Only CDR3 DNA remains: 54 bases, in frame from the first base.

The chain is made from TRBV21-1 and TRBJ2-3; the DNA was not compared with TRBD2, the D call given in the table. TRBV21-1 is recorded as a pseudogene. What was sequenced was naive CD8+ T cells from PBMCs. The cell subset or site label, read with the paper, signifies: CD45RA+CCR7+. This TCR derives from a man aged 18 to 30 in good health. Some clones in this sample may be carry-over from other donors' samples. The DNA is TGTGCCAGCAGCAACTGGATAAGTGGGAGACGAGGCACAGATACGCAGTATTTT. Translated, this is CASSNWISGRRGTDTQYF.